Below are 24 T cell receptor beta chains sequenced from a single sample in a study of naive and memory T cell subsets. An equimolar mix of two oligonucleotides served as the beta constant-region primer for TRBC1 and TRBC2. MiXCR, run by TCRdb on the UMI-ligation and nested PCR reads, gives a single entry per CDR3 protein. The table has 130,000 to 150,000 distinct CDR3 sequences, around 15% seen once; the top ten hold around 0.14%. Sequencing input: naive CD4+ T cells from blood. Every receptor here comes from a human donor in good health.

The J gene is TRBJ2-5, the V gene TRBV5-6, with TRBD2 identical over 12 bases. From germline, CDR1 is SGHDT and CDR2 YYEEEE. With V trimmed by 2 bases and J by 4 bases, 12 bases remained unmatched. CDR3 size: 18 residues. The CDR3 nucleotides are TGTGCCAGCAGCTTACTAGCGGGAGGTTTAAGTCTTGGAGAGACCCAGTACTTC. This codes for CASSLLAGGLSLGETQYF.

This clonotype was counted between two and nine times. V is TRBV20-1 and J is TRBJ2-3, with 8 bases that match TRBD1. The CDR3 consists of 15 residues. J was trimmed by 6 bases and V by 3 bases; bases with no gene match: 11. Looked up from germline, CDR1 is DFQATT and CDR2 is SNEGSKA (reference sequence). CDR3 region: CSASRGQGLGDTQYF. CDR3 nucleotides: TGCAGTGCTAGTCGAGGACAGGGCTTGGGGGATACGCAGTATTTT.

This clonotype was recorded at least ten times. The J gene is TRBJ2-5, the V gene TRBV29-1; D perhaps matches TRBD2 (7 bases). Trimming took off 7 bases at V and 0 bases at J, with 12 bases between the two ends. This CDR3 spans 13 amino acids. Germline loops: CDR1 SQVTM, CDR2 ANQGSEA. The CDR3 loop is CSAGGIYQETQYF. The DNA of the CDR3 is TGCAGCGCGGGGGGCATCTACCAAGAGACCCAGTACTTC.

This chain joins TRBV12-3 or TRBV12-4 and TRBJ2-7; TRBD1 agrees at 7 bases. The CDR3 runs 14 residues. The V gene end was trimmed by 5 bases and the J gene end by 3 bases; junction bases not matched to a gene: 7. The chain's CDR3 is CASSQQGDIYEQYF. CDR3 sequence (DNA): TGTGCCAGCAGTCAGCAGGGGGACATCTACGAGCAGTACTTC.

This clonotype was seen a handful of times. CDR3 sequence: CASRIGVTGELFF. The CDR3 coding sequence is TGTGCCAGCAGAATCGGGGTCACCGGGGAGCTGTTTTTT. This sequence joins TRBV27 and TRBJ2-2; D possibly corresponds to TRBD2 (5 bases). The V end lost 6 bases, the J end lost 4 bases, and 9 bases lay between the germline ends. The CDR3 runs to 13 residues. The germline CDR1 and CDR2 sequences are MNHEY and SMNVEV (reference sequence).

V usage is TRBV7-2 and J usage is TRBJ1-1, with D uncertain. The CDR3 is made up of 14 amino acids. V shed 4 bases and J shed 4 bases, with 13 bases lying between them. Per germline, CDR1 SGHTA and CDR2 FQGNSA. DNA for the CDR3: TGTGCCAGCAGCTCCCAATCCGGGCCCACTGAAGCTTTCTTT. Protein product: CASSSQSGPTEAFF.

This clonotype was counted between two and nine times. CDR3 loop: CSAKLAGGSYEQYF. The CDR3, as DNA: TGCAGTGCAAAACTAGCGGGGGGCTCCTACGAGCAGTACTTC. The chain is built from TRBV20-1 and TRBJ2-7, with 12 positions matching TRBD2. Germline CDR1 is DFQATT and CDR2 is SNEGSKA (reference sequence). J was trimmed by 0 bases and V by 6 bases; bases with no gene match: 3. This CDR3 has 14 amino acids.

The chain is built from TRBV29-1 and TRBJ2-3; unclear D gene. The V end lost 8 bases, the J end lost 1 base, and 16 bases lay between the germline ends. Germline assignment: CDR1 SQVTM and CDR2 ANQGSEA. The CDR3 has 14 residues. DNA for the CDR3: TGCAGCACTCGGACGGGTACACGCACAGATACGCAGTATTTT. Translating it yields CSTRTGTRTDTQYF.

The chain couples TRBV10-3 to TRBJ1-2; D is unresolved. Germline V gives CDR1 ENHRY, CDR2 SYGVKD. The V and J ends lost 2 bases and 0 bases respectively, with 4 bases between them. This CDR3 contains 13 residues. CDR3 in amino acids: CAISEGTNYGYTF. The CDR3, as DNA: TGTGCCATCAGTGAGGGAACTAACTATGGCTACACCTTC.

CDR3 sequence: CASSSWDRTGPQHF. Written as DNA, the CDR3 is TGTGCCAGCAGTTCCTGGGACAGGACTGGGCCCCAGCATTTT. V usage is TRBV6-2 or TRBV6-3 and J usage is TRBJ1-5, with 8 bases lining up with TRBD1. Germline V gene data show CDR1 as MNHEY and CDR2 as SVGEGT. The CDR3 has 14 amino acids. The junction had 8 bases not matched to a gene; V was cut back by 4 bases and J by 9 bases.

This clonotype was picked up many times. The chain is built from TRBV6-1 and TRBJ2-1, with D perhaps TRBD2 (6 bases). The V end lost 3 bases, the J end lost 7 bases, and 16 bases lay between the germline ends. CDR1 MNHNS and CDR2 SASEGT come from the germline V gene. The CDR3 covers 15 residues. The DNA of the CDR3 is TGTGCCAGCAGTGATCCCGGGGAGGTGCGTAATGAGCAGTTCTTC. Translated, it gives CASSDPGEVRNEQFF.

The sample holds a few counts of this clonotype. The V call is TRBV18, the J call TRBJ1-6; D uncertain. This CDR3 is 12 amino acids long. Between the trimmed V and J ends, which lost 3 bases and 15 bases, there was a span of 12 bases. The germline gives CDR1 KGHSH, CDR2 LQKENI. As DNA, the CDR3 is TGTGCCAGCTCACCGGACCGAGTCCTCCTCCACTTT. Its translation is CASSPDRVLLHF.

The V call is TRBV7-6, the J call TRBJ2-7; TRBD2 matches 7 bases. This CDR3 contains 15 residues. Germline V lookup: CDR1 SGHVS, CDR2 FNYEAQ. Trimming took 0 bases from V and 7 from J; bases not matched to a gene: 9. The CDR3 spells CASSLAGGSHPEQYF. For the CDR3, the DNA is TGTGCCAGCAGCTTAGCCGGCGGGAGTCATCCGGAGCAGTACTTC.

The V and J genes are TRBV5-1 and TRBJ2-3; the D gene is possibly TRBD1 (7 bases). V lost 6 bases to trimming and J lost 1 base, with 21 bases between them. CDR1 and CDR2 (germline): SGHRS, YFSETQ. This CDR3 is built from 17 residues. CDR3 protein: CASTVLGGQSRTDTQYF. CDR3 nucleotides: TGCGCCAGCACCGTCTTGGGGGGACAGAGTCGCACAGATACGCAGTATTTT.

Only a few counts were recorded for this clonotype. The chain links TRBV5-1 to TRBJ2-5; 13 bases line up with TRBD2. V lost 2 bases, J lost 6 bases, and 4 bases stayed unmatched. The germline V gene encodes CDR1 SGHRS and CDR2 YFSETQ. The CDR3 runs to 15 residues. The CDR3 loop reads CASSFTTSGRKTQYF. CDR3 in DNA: TGCGCCAGCAGCTTTACGACTAGCGGGAGGAAGACCCAGTACTTC. Using reference TRBV5-1 and TRBJ2-5 for the parts outside the CDR3, the full variable domain is KAGVTQTPRYLIKTRGQQVTLSCSPISGHRSVSWYQQTPGQGLQFLFEYFSETQRNKGNFPGRFSGRQFSNSRSEMNVSTLELGDSALYLCASSFTTSGRKTQYFGPGTRLLVL.

The V gene is TRBV27, the J gene TRBJ2-1; TRBD1 is a possible D gene (6 bases). Trimming took 2 bases from V and 3 from J, leaving 11 bases between them. The CDR3 contains 15 residues. Germline V gene data show CDR1 as MNHEY and CDR2 as SMNVEV (reference sequence). CDR3 coding DNA: TGTGCCAGCAGTTTACAGGACAGTCTCTACAATGAGCAGTTCTTC. Its translation is CASSLQDSLYNEQFF.

The V call is TRBV7-2, the J call TRBJ2-5; possibly TRBD1 or TRBD2 for D (5 bases each). The CDR3 has 17 amino acids. CDR1 is SGHTA and CDR2 is FQGNSA in the germline V gene. With 4 bases removed from V and 4 bases from J, the gap between germline ends came to 22 bases. CDR3 sequence reads: CASSWRAGNREGETQYF. CDR3 sequence (DNA): TGTGCCAGCAGCTGGAGAGCAGGGAACCGAGAGGGAGAGACCCAGTACTTC.

J is TRBJ1-1 and V is TRBV29-1, with no clear D. Trimming stripped 4 bases from V and 0 bases from J, with 9 bases between. The CDR3 sequence is 13 residues long. Germline CDR1 is SQVTM and CDR2 is ANQGSEA. This CDR3 reads CSVAQVLNTEAFF. The CDR3 coding sequence is TGCAGCGTTGCCCAGGTTCTGAACACTGAAGCTTTCTTT.

The sample holds a few counts of this clonotype. V gene TRBV6-6 combines with J gene TRBJ2-4, with 7 bases that match TRBD1. From germline, CDR1 is MNHNY and CDR2 SVGAGI (reference sequence). The V gene end was trimmed by 6 bases and the J gene end by 12 bases; junction bases not matched to a gene: 11. The CDR3 length is 13 residues. The CDR3 bases are TGTGCCAGCAGCGCCCCGACAGGGAAGTCTCAGTACTTC. It encodes CASSAPTGKSQYF.

The J gene is TRBJ2-1, the V gene TRBV2; D possibly uses TRBD1 or TRBD2 (5 bases each). The CDR3 consists of 17 residues. In germline, CDR1 is SNHLY, CDR2 FYNNEI. Trimming took off 1 base at V and 4 bases at J, with 17 bases between the two ends. The CDR3 region has the DNA TGTGCCAGCAGTGAAGTGAGCCGGGACGGATCGTACAATGAGCAGTTCTTC. It specifies CASSEVSRDGSYNEQFF.

The V gene is TRBV11-3, the J gene TRBJ1-1; 8 bases line up with TRBD1. The junction had 2 bases not matched to a gene; V was cut back by 5 bases and J by 0 bases. CDR1 is SGHNT, CDR2 YENEEA, per germline. The length of the CDR3 is 14 residues. The CDR3 is CASSPQGVNTEAFF. CDR3 bases: TGTGCCAGCAGCCCACAGGGGGTGAACACTGAAGCTTTCTTT.

There are a few counts of this clonotype. J is TRBJ1-6 and V is TRBV2, with a weak D call TRBD1 (5 bases). Trimming took 2 bases from V and 7 from J, leaving 12 bases between them. The CDR3 contains 15 residues. Germline assignment: CDR1 SNHLY and CDR2 FYNNEI. The CDR3 region has the DNA TGTGCCAGCAGTGAAATCCAGGGTAACAATTCACCCCTCCACTTT. As protein: CASSEIQGNNSPLHF.

This clonotype was picked up one time. This chain uses TRBV5-1 with TRBJ2-1, with 10 bases fitting TRBD1. V was clipped by 2 bases and J by 8 bases; unmatched bases: 7. The CDR3 is made up of 15 amino acids. In germline, CDR1 is SGHRS, CDR2 YFSETQ. CDR3 residues: CASSFAGTGVDEQFF. The CDR3 DNA sequence: TGCGCCAGCAGCTTCGCCGGGACAGGGGTCGATGAGCAGTTCTTC. The full variable domain, with the rest looked up from reference TRBV5-1 and TRBJ2-1, is KAGVTQTPRYLIKTRGQQVTLSCSPISGHRSVSWYQQTPGQGLQFLFEYFSETQRNKGNFPGRFSGRQFSNSRSEMNVSTLELGDSALYLCASSFAGTGVDEQFFGPGTRLTVL.

This clonotype was observed once. CDR3 in amino acids: CASSYPGASQETQYF. The CDR3, as DNA: TGTGCCAGCAGTTATCCGGGGGCTTCACAAGAGACCCAGTACTTC. The V and J genes are TRBV6-2 or TRBV6-3 and TRBJ2-5; TRBD1 or TRBD2 may be the D gene (6 bases each). This CDR3 is built from 15 residues. V shed 3 bases and J shed 2 bases, with 13 bases lying between them. Germline assignment: CDR1 MNHEY and CDR2 SVGEGT.